The 29 T cell receptor beta chains below come from one sample, sequenced in a study of cytotoxic CD8 clonotypes in ibrutinib-treated CLL. Assay used: immunoSEQ multiplex PCR; TCRdb lists only in-frame clones, some missing. The sample consists of about 310,000 clones, 70% to 80% of them appearing once. Sequenced here: PBMCs, sampled before ibrutinib treatment. These receptors were taken from a human donor with chronic lymphocytic leukemia.

The CDR3: CATSRARYSYEQYF. Here the CDR3 DNA reads TGTGCCACCAGCAGAGCTCGGTACTCCTACGAGCAGTACTTC. The V and J genes are TRBV15 and TRBJ2-7; D ambiguous. Germline-derived CDR1 and CDR2 are LNHNV and YYDKDF (reference sequence). V lost 1 base and J 0 bases, leaving 7 bases between the germline ends. The CDR3 is made up of 14 amino acids.

DNA for the CDR3: TGTGCCAGCAAAGGGCTGAGCGGGAGCTACAATGAGCAGTTCTTC. Its translation is CASKGLSGSYNEQFF. This chain uses TRBV7-2 with TRBJ2-1; the match to TRBD2 covers 8 bases. In germline, CDR1 is SGHTA, CDR2 FQGNSA. V was pared by 7 bases and J by 3 bases, with 8 bases of the junction left unmatched. This CDR3 region has 15 residues.

A word on this clone: This sample includes further DNA sequences coding for the same CDR3. This chain joins TRBV27 and TRBJ1-5; 8 nucleotides match TRBD1. Per germline, CDR1 MNHEY and CDR2 SMNVEV (reference sequence). Losses at the gene ends were 6 bases for V and 4 bases for J; bases not matched to a gene: 2. The CDR3 totals 13 residues. CDR3 residues: CASRTGGNQPQHF. CDR3 coding DNA: TGTGCCAGCAGAACAGGGGGGAATCAGCCCCAGCATTTT.

This clone was recorded many times. The rearrangement joins TRBV27 to TRBJ2-1; TRBD1 aligns across 8 bases. V gave up 4 bases and J gave up 0 bases; unmatched junction bases: 2. Germline loops: CDR1 MNHEY, CDR2 SMNVEV (reference sequence). The CDR3 consists of 15 residues. DNA of the CDR3: TGTGCCAGCAGTTACAGGGGGTACTCCTACAATGAGCAGTTCTTC. This encodes CASSYRGYSYNEQFF.

This chain uses TRBV9 with TRBJ2-3, with unresolved D. In germline, CDR1 is SGDLS, CDR2 YYNGEE. The CDR3 extends over 14 amino acids. Trimming removed 2 bases at V and 5 bases at J, with 12 bases between. CDR3: CASSVHQERDTQYF. The CDR3 DNA is TGTGCCAGCAGCGTGCATCAGGAACGAGATACGCAGTATTTT. Filled out from reference TRBV9 and TRBJ2-3, the complete variable domain reads DSGVTQTPKHLITATGQRVTLRCSPRSGDLSVYWYQQSLDQGLQFLIQYYNGEERAKGNILERFSAQQFPDLHSELNLSSLELGDSALYFCASSVHQERDTQYFGPGTRLTVL.

The CDR3 DNA sequence: TGTGCCACCAGCAGGGGCGGAGGGGGAATCTACGAGCAGTACTTC. Encoded protein: CATSRGGGGIYEQYF. The rearrangement links TRBV15 to TRBJ2-7; TRBD1 or TRBD2 may be the D gene (6 bases each). CDR3 length: 15 residues. The V gene lost 3 bases and the J gene lost 3 bases, with 15 bases spanning the gap. From germline, CDR1 is LNHNV and CDR2 YYDKDF (reference sequence).

The V gene is TRBV18, the J gene TRBJ1-4; D gene ambiguous. Germline-derived CDR1 and CDR2 are KGHSH and LQKENI. Trimming pared 0 bases from V and 8 bases from J, leaving 16 bases between. The CDR3 consists of 16 residues. CDR3 DNA sequence: TGTGCCAGCTCACCACCTCGTGTCTCTGGGGTCGAAAAACTGTTTTTT. Its protein is CASSPPRVSGVEKLFF.

The V and J genes are TRBV7-3 and TRBJ2-3, with 8 bases fitting TRBD2. This CDR3 spans 16 amino acids. The V gene's germline CDR1 is SGHTA and CDR2 FQGTGA. V lost 4 bases and J lost 1; bases outside the gene matches: 7. The CDR3 region has the DNA TGTGCCAGCAGCTCCAGCGGGAGATGGGGCACAGATACGCAGTATTTT. Translating gives CASSSSGRWGTDTQYF.

The genes are TRBV27 and TRBJ1-2; TRBD1 matches at 9 bases. Trimming at V came to 3 bases and at J to 6 bases, leaving 8 bases not matched to a gene. CDR3 length: 15 residues. Germline V gene sequence: CDR1 MNHEY, CDR2 SMNVEV (reference sequence). CDR3 nucleotides: TGTGCCAGCAGTTTGGTAGGGACAGGGCTGGATGGCTACACCTTC. Encoded protein: CASSLVGTGLDGYTF.

The chain joins TRBV18 to TRBJ2-1; D possibly corresponds to TRBD1 (5 bases). Germline CDR1 reads KGHSH; CDR2 reads LQKENI. Trimming cost V 3 bases and J 4 bases, with 22 bases left between them. This CDR3 has 18 amino acids. CDR3 in DNA: TGTGCCAGCTCACCGAAATCCCGACAGACCAATTGGTACAATGAGCAGTTCTTC. Its protein is CASSPKSRQTNWYNEQFF.

The chain couples TRBV27 to TRBJ2-1; 9 positions agree with TRBD2. Germline V gives CDR1 MNHEY, CDR2 SMNVEV (reference sequence). The V gene end was trimmed by 5 bases and the J gene end by 3 bases; junction bases not matched to a gene: 8. CDR3 length: 16 amino acids. CDR3 sequence: CASSPLAGAGYNEQFF. Here the CDR3 DNA reads TGTGCCAGCAGTCCCTTAGCGGGAGCTGGCTACAATGAGCAGTTCTTC.

The rearrangement joins TRBV7-2 to TRBJ2-7; TRBD1 agrees at 8 bases. CDR3 length: 14 residues. V lost 7 bases to trimming and J lost 0 bases; unmatched junction nucleotides: 5. The V gene's germline CDR1 is SGHTA and CDR2 FQGNSA. Written as DNA, the CDR3 is TGTGCCAGCAACCGGGACAGGAGCTCCTACGAGCAGTACTTC. This encodes CASNRDRSSYEQYF.

The chain links TRBV9 to TRBJ1-5; TRBD1 might be the D (6 bases). This CDR3 comprises 17 residues. V lost 3 bases to trimming and J lost 2 bases, with 18 bases between them. Per the germline V gene, CDR1 is SGDLS and CDR2 is YYNGEE. The chain's CDR3 is CASSARRGAHGNQPQHF. As DNA, the CDR3 is TGTGCCAGCAGCGCGCGGAGGGGGGCGCATGGCAATCAGCCCCAGCATTTT.

The chain combines TRBV4-1 with TRBJ1-2; D perhaps matches TRBD1 (5 bases). Germline V lookup: CDR1 MGHRA, CDR2 YSYEKL. This CDR3 is built from 15 residues. V was pared by 1 base and J by 3 bases, with 12 bases between. CDR3 amino acids: CASSQGGGIDYGYTF. As DNA, the CDR3 is TGCGCCAGCAGCCAAGGTGGGGGAATAGACTATGGCTACACCTTC.

The chain carries TRBV4-3 and TRBJ1-5; TRBD1 matches at 7 bases. This CDR3 region has 18 residues. The V gene end was trimmed by 0 bases and the J gene end by 0 bases; junction bases not matched to a gene: 8. Germline V gene lookup returns CDR1 LGHNA and CDR2 YSLEER. CDR3 DNA sequence: TGCGCCAGCAGCCAAGATTATCAGGGGGTCTATAGCAATCAGCCCCAGCATTTT. Encoded protein: CASSQDYQGVYSNQPQHF.

This clone was seen a handful of times. The J gene is TRBJ2-1, the V gene TRBV7-6; D gene ambiguous. V lost 3 bases and J 6 bases, leaving 9 bases between the germline ends. The V gene's germline CDR1 is SGHVS and CDR2 FNYEAQ. The length of the CDR3 is 13 residues. This CDR3 reads CASSFGAFNEQFF. The CDR3 DNA is TGTGCCAGCAGCTTCGGAGCGTTCAATGAGCAGTTCTTC.

This clone was observed once. The chain recombines TRBV4-3 with TRBJ2-7; maybe TRBD2 (6 bases). The germline CDR1 and CDR2 sequences are LGHNA and YSLEER. This CDR3 region has 14 residues. Between the trimmed V and J ends, which lost 4 bases and 3 bases, there was a span of 13 bases. The CDR3 bases are TGCGCCAGCAGCCTAGGTCAGGGACTCTACGAGCAGTACTTC. Encoded protein: CASSLGQGLYEQYF.

The V gene is TRBV28, the J gene TRBJ2-1, with 15 bases lining up with TRBD2. The germline CDR1 and CDR2 sequences are MDHEN and SYDVKM. The V gene end was trimmed by 7 bases and the J gene end by 7 bases; junction bases not matched to a gene: 14. The CDR3 has 18 amino acids. The CDR3 sequence is CASTPPPLGTSGRNEQFF. CDR3 DNA sequence: TGTGCCAGCACCCCTCCCCCGCTCGGGACTAGCGGGAGGAATGAGCAGTTCTTC.

The genes are TRBV11-2 and TRBJ2-7; 7 bases agree with TRBD2. There are 16 residues in the CDR3. In germline, CDR1 is SGHAT, CDR2 FQNNGV. Trimming took 4 bases from V and 0 from J; bases not matched to a gene: 9. CDR3 residues: CASSSRRGLISYEQYF. The CDR3 bases are TGTGCCAGCAGCTCCCGAAGGGGACTAATCTCCTACGAGCAGTACTTC. Full variable domain (remainder filled in from reference TRBV11-2 and TRBJ2-7): EAGVAQSPRYKIIEKRQSVAFWCNPISGHATLYWYQQILGQGPKLLIQFQNNGVVDDSQLPKDRFSAERLKGVDSTLKIQPAKLEDSAVYLCASSSRRGLISYEQYFGPGTRLTVT.

This chain uses TRBV19 with TRBJ1-2; D perhaps matches TRBD1 (5 bases). Trimming took 6 bases from V and 3 from J, leaving 11 bases between them. CDR1 LNHDA and CDR2 SQIVND come from the germline V gene (reference sequence). The CDR3 has 13 amino acids. The chain's CDR3 is CASSVREDYGYTF. DNA for the CDR3: TGTGCCAGTAGCGTCAGGGAGGACTATGGCTACACCTTC.

This clone has more than one count but fewer than ten. V is TRBV9 and J is TRBJ1-2; D is undetermined. This CDR3 region has 12 residues. Germline V gene data show CDR1 as SGDLS and CDR2 as YYNGEE. V lost 4 bases, J lost 8 bases, and 12 bases lay in between. The CDR3 DNA reads as TGTGCCAGCAGCTCCCGACAAGACGGCTACACCTTC. The encoded protein is CASSSRQDGYTF.

The CDR3 loop reads CASERVPGGGYEQYF. Here the CDR3 DNA reads TGTGCCAGCGAGCGGGTTCCGGGAGGGGGGTACGAGCAGTACTTC. The chain uses TRBV6-5 and TRBJ2-7, with 8 bases aligning to TRBD2. Germline CDR1 MNHEY, CDR2 SVGAGI. The CDR3 runs to 15 residues. V shed 8 bases and J 4 bases; nucleotides not matched to a gene: 13.

This clone was seen a few times. Written as DNA, the CDR3 is TGTGCCAGCAGTGGGTTCTTCGGCAGGACAAGCTCCTATAATTCACCCCTCCACTTT. It encodes CASSGFFGRTSSYNSPLHF. The chain is built from TRBV2 and TRBJ1-6, with D perhaps TRBD1 (5 bases). The CDR3 consists of 19 residues. Trimming cost V 4 bases and J 0 bases, with 19 bases left between them. Germline V gives CDR1 SNHLY, CDR2 FYNNEI.

V and J are TRBV9 and TRBJ1-1; 10 nucleotides line up with TRBD1. The CDR3 extends over 15 amino acids. Germline V gene lookup returns CDR1 SGDLS and CDR2 YYNGEE. The J segment lost 0 bases and the V segment lost 3 bases, leaving 2 bases of the junction unmatched. For the CDR3, the DNA is TGTGCCAGCAGCGGGGACAGGGGTCTGAACACTGAAGCTTTCTTT. This encodes CASSGDRGLNTEAFF.

The CDR3 sequence is CAGKGPSNTGELFF. The DNA of the CDR3 is TGTGCCGGCAAGGGACCCTCGAACACCGGGGAGCTGTTTTTT. The rearrangement joins TRBV2 to TRBJ2-2; tentatively, D is TRBD1 or TRBD2 (5 bases each). Trimming removed 11 bases from V and 0 bases from J, with 13 bases in between. The CDR3 covers 14 residues. Germline V CDR1 and CDR2: SNHLY, FYNNEI.

V and J are TRBV2 and TRBJ1-1, with TRBD1 matching 9 bases. Germline V CDR1 and CDR2: SNHLY, FYNNEI. Trimming took 6 bases from V and 0 from J; bases not matched to a gene: 2. The CDR3 is 14 residues long. CDR3 DNA sequence: TGTGCCAGCAGCGACAGGGGGATGAACACTGAAGCTTTCTTT. Amino acid sequence: CASSDRGMNTEAFF.

This chain connects TRBV9 to TRBJ2-1; D is possibly TRBD2 (6 bases). The germline V gene encodes CDR1 SGDLS and CDR2 YYNGEE. This CDR3 has 14 residues. The V end was cut by 0 bases, the J end by 6 bases, with 10 bases between. CDR3 sequence: CASSVVKGGNEQFF. Written as DNA, the CDR3 is TGTGCCAGCAGCGTAGTTAAGGGAGGCAATGAGCAGTTCTTC. The whole variable domain, filled in from reference TRBV9 and TRBJ2-1, reads DSGVTQTPKHLITATGQRVTLRCSPRSGDLSVYWYQQSLDQGLQFLIQYYNGEERAKGNILERFSAQQFPDLHSELNLSSLELGDSALYFCASSVVKGGNEQFFGPGTRLTVL.

The chain recombines TRBV7-7 with TRBJ2-7; D tentatively reads TRBD1 or TRBD2 (6 bases each). The CDR3 spans 14 residues. With 1 base removed from V and 2 bases from J, the gap between germline ends came to 9 bases. The V gene's germline CDR1 is SSHAT and CDR2 FNYEAQ (reference sequence). CDR3 residues: CASSLGGAPYEQYF. The CDR3 nucleotides are TGTGCCAGCAGCTTAGGGGGGGCACCCTACGAGCAGTACTTC.

The chain is built from TRBV2 and TRBJ2-7; possibly TRBD1 or TRBD2 for D (5 bases each). This CDR3 has 15 amino acids. Germline assignment: CDR1 SNHLY and CDR2 FYNNEI. The V end was cut by 6 bases, the J end by 2 bases, with 17 bases between. In nucleotides, the CDR3 is TGTGCCAGCAGCGCTGCCCGGGACGGAGCCTACGAGCAGTACTTC. Translation gives CASSAARDGAYEQYF.